The 11 T cell receptor beta chains presented below share a single source sample, sequenced in a study of CD8 T cells in Susac syndrome. Random hexamers served to reverse transcribe roughly 0.5 to 1 ug RNA. TCRdb processed the immunoSEQ multiplex PCR reads anew with MiXCR; each CDR3 protein has one entry. The repertoire holds about 120,000 distinct CDR3 sequences, with 80% to 95% as singletons. The specimen sequenced was CD4+ T cells from PBMCs. These receptors all stem from a human donor in good health.

This sequence joins TRBV2 and TRBJ2-3; 12 bases align to TRBD1. The CDR3 is made up of 19 amino acids. The germline V gene has CDR1 SNHLY and CDR2 FYNNEI. Unmatched junction bases numbered 13, after V lost 2 bases and J lost 4 bases. In DNA, the CDR3 is TGTGCCAGCAGTGAAAGGGGGACAGGGGGCCGTTTGTTGCCAGATACGCAGTATTTT. Translated: CASSERGTGGRLLPDTQYF.

The chain is built from TRBV11-1 and TRBJ1-1; D may be TRBD1 (5 bases). Germline-derived CDR1 and CDR2 are SGHAT and FQDESV (reference sequence). The CDR3 runs to 14 residues. Trimming shortened V by 5 bases and J by 14 bases, and 24 bases separated the two germline ends. CDR3 residues: CASSDEAVRQGAFF. CDR3 DNA: TGTGCCAGCAGCGACGAAGCTGTTCGTCAGGGAGCCTTCTTT.

V gene TRBV4-3 combines with J gene TRBJ1-2, with D perhaps matching TRBD1 (5 bases). V was shortened by 4 bases and J by 3 bases, with 15 bases between the two germline ends. This CDR3 contains 15 residues. From germline, CDR1 is LGHNA and CDR2 YSLEER. CDR3 sequence (DNA): TGCGCCAGCAGCCCGGGAATCCGGGGGGACTATGGCTACACCTTC. Protein product: CASSPGIRGDYGYTF.

V usage is TRBV5-5 and J usage is TRBJ1-1; a weak D match, TRBD1 (6 bases). This CDR3 contains 14 residues. The germline V gene encodes CDR1 SGHKS and CDR2 YYEKEE (reference sequence). V was cut by 2 bases and J by 6 bases, with 14 bases left in between. The CDR3 protein is CASSLGPGGPEAFF. The CDR3, as DNA: TGTGCCAGCAGCTTAGGTCCCGGGGGCCCTGAAGCTTTCTTT.

The chain employs TRBV6-6 and TRBJ1-5, with D possibly matching TRBD1 (5 bases). Looked up from germline, CDR1 is MNHNY and CDR2 is SVGAGI (reference sequence). V was shortened by 6 bases and J by 1 base, with 16 bases between the two germline ends. The CDR3 contains 16 residues. CDR3 nucleotides: TGTGCCAGCAGCCGGGGGGATCAAGGCAGCAATCAGCCCCAGCATTTT. Translating gives CASSRGDQGSNQPQHF.

The chain recombines TRBV20-1 with TRBJ2-3, with TRBD1 as a possible D gene (7 bases). CDR3 size: 17 residues. Germline CDR1 DFQATT, CDR2 SNEGSKA (reference sequence). With 6 bases removed from V and 1 base from J, the gap between germline ends came to 23 bases. The CDR3: CSAHQSTGRMGTDTQYF. For the CDR3, the DNA is TGCAGTGCGCACCAATCGACAGGGAGGATGGGCACAGATACGCAGTATTTT.

As for this clonotype: A junction end diverges from the germline sequence, so it may reflect a read error. V gene TRBV20-1 combines with J gene TRBJ1-2; D is possibly TRBD1 (6 bases). The CDR3 consists of 14 residues. CDR1 and CDR2 from the germline V gene are DFQATT and SNEGSKA (reference sequence). CDR3 DNA: TGCGGTGCTAGAGTAGGGGGGGGCGACTATGGCTACACCTTC. Its translation is CGARVGGGDYGYTF.

This chain links TRBV5-8 with TRBJ2-1; TRBD1 aligns across 11 bases. This CDR3 region has 15 residues. V shed 3 bases and J 10 bases; nucleotides not matched to a gene: 9. Germline assignment: CDR1 SGHTS and CDR2 YDEGEE. The CDR3 is CASSSGTGGREEQFF. CDR3 in DNA: TGTGCCAGCAGCTCCGGGACAGGGGGGCGAGAAGAGCAGTTCTTC.

As for this clonotype: One end of the junction does not line up with germline, which may come from a read error. This sequence joins TRBV19 and TRBJ2-1; 7 nucleotides line up with TRBD1. Germline V CDR1 and CDR2: LNHDA, SQIVND (reference sequence). The length of the CDR3 is 15 residues. CDR3: CASSTTTGVYDEQFF. The CDR3, as DNA: TGTGCCAGTAGTACCACAACAGGGGTCTACGATGAGCAGTTCTTC.

The rearrangement links TRBV11-1 to TRBJ2-7; TRBD2 is a possible D gene (6 bases). Trimming took off 5 bases at V and 3 bases at J, with 29 bases between the two ends. The V gene's germline CDR1 is SGHAT and CDR2 FQDESV (reference sequence). The CDR3 length is 19 residues. This CDR3 is CASSPGQGGSFPERYEQYF. CDR3 DNA: TGTGCCAGCAGCCCCGGTCAGGGAGGCTCGTTTCCCGAACGCTACGAGCAGTACTTC.

This clonotype was recorded a few times. The chain employs TRBV5-1 and TRBJ2-5; 7 positions match TRBD1. This CDR3 spans 15 amino acids. CDR1 and CDR2 (germline): SGHRS, YFSETQ. Unmatched junction bases numbered 8, after V lost 4 bases and J lost 2 bases. In DNA, the CDR3 is TGCGCCAGCAGCATATCCGGGACAGAGCAAGAGACCCAGTACTTC. It yields the protein CASSISGTEQETQYF.